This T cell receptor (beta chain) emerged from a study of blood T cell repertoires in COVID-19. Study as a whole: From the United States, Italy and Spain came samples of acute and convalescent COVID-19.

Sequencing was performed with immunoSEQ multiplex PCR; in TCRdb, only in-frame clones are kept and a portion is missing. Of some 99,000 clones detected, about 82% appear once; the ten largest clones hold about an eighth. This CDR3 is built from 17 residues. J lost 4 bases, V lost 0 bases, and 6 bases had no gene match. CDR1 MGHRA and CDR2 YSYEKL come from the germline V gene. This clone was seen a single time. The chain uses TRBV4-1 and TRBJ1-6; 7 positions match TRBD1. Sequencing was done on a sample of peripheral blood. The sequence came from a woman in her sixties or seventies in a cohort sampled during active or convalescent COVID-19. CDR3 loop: CASSQDPGTEYNSPLHF. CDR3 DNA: TGCGCCAGCAGCCAAGATCCGGGGACAGAGTATAATTCACCCCTCCACTTT.